This T cell receptor (beta chain) was sequenced in a study of CD8 T cells in Susac syndrome (dated by TCRdb to 2018 to 2020). About the full investigation: Among the sequenced Susac syndrome patients, five or six had clinically active disease and about eight were in clinical remission. At blood withdrawal, Susac syndrome patients were either therapy-naive, taking corticosteroids (in some cases with IVIg as well), or taking IVIg alone. Repertoire sequencing was used to test whether CD8+ T cell activation and differentiation in Susac syndrome was antigen driven.

In the case of this clonotype: Its antigen is unknown. No base quality values were provided; no much bigger clone lies one nucleotide off.

From the germline V gene (reference sequence), CDR1 is GTSNPN and CDR2 is SVGIG. Trimming at the junction amounts to 2 bases on V and 2 bases on J, and the germline ends lie 12 bases apart. The CDR3 runs 14 residues from the cysteine to the phenylalanine. The sequence is cut down to CDR3 DNA, 42 bases in frame from base 1. Study-wide conclusions, independent of this receptor: The TCR sequencing and HLA analysis was acknowledged to have included a relatively small number of individuals. In the CD4+ T cell repertoire of Susac syndrome patients, clonal expansion was not detected.

RNA was extracted using the RNeasy kit, and roughly 0.5 to 1 ug of the RNA was reverse transcribed with random hexamers. TCR beta CDR3 regions were amplified with the immunoSEQ multiplex PCR assay covering 54 Vbeta and 13 Jbeta segments. Bias from PCR amplification was corrected by using a synthetic template baseline for primer optimization and for computational correction. Processing in the source paper ran as follows. Only productive sequences were kept, with reads annotated to V, D and J genes according to IMGT and analyzed in immunoSEQ Analyzer. Clonality was calculated as one minus the Shannon entropy normalized by log2 of the number of productive unique sequences. For each patient and control, public and private clones were evaluated among the 100 most prevalent clones. Clones were defined as Susac-specific when absent from the healthy and MS cohorts, from approximately 1,100 published viral clones and from other ImmuneACCESS disease sequences. Using fastp trimming at Q25 and MiXCR clonotype assembly, TCRdb reanalyzed the public sequencing data and kept in-frame beta chains. One record per CDR3 amino acid sequence lists the most common genes and DNA. TCRdb, not the original authors, processed these V and J calls. Present in this sample are 70,000 to 75,000 distinct CDR3 sequences, 93% of which were seen just once. More than 0.13% of the sample is in the top ten clones.

Peripheral blood CD8+ and CD4+ T cells from healthy donors, Susac syndrome patients and multiple sclerosis patients were profiled using high-throughput TCR beta sequencing. The Susac syndrome patients fulfilled recently defined diagnostic criteria for definite or probable disease. CD8+ TEMRA cells were enriched by FACS, while bulk CD8+ and CD4+ T cells were purified by magnetic negative isolation. Blood was collected in EDTA tubes and processed within 24 hours, with PBMCs isolated through density gradient centrifugation. PBMCs intended for TCR sequencing were cryopreserved in liquid nitrogen and thawed later in a water bath at 37 degrees C. Purity of sorted or isolated CD4+, CD8+ and CD8+ TEMRA cells was at least 90%.

The receptor's source is a human donor with Susac syndrome. The rearrangement combines TRBV30 with TRBJ1-2, with the D segment identity uncertain. Material for sequencing was CD4+ T cells from PBMCs. The DNA reads as follows: TGTGCCTGGAGTCCAATAACGGGGAACTATGGCTACACCTTC. The translation is CAWSPITGNYGYTF.